A single sample is the source of the 9 T cell receptor beta chains below, sequenced in a study of CD8 T cells in Susac syndrome (dated by TCRdb to about 2019). The method was the immunoSEQ multiplex PCR assay. RNA was extracted using the RNeasy kit, and roughly 0.5 to 1 microgram was reverse transcribed with random hexamers. TCRdb reran the public reads through fastp at Q25 and MiXCR, keeping productive beta chains. Rows matching on CDR3 protein sequence are summarized as one entry with the most common DNA and genes. In all, the sample holds hundreds of thousands of distinct CDR3 sequences, and approximately 90% of those were seen once. Approximately 0.13% of the sample is held by the ten biggest clonotypes. The sequenced material came from CD8+ T cells from PBMCs. Source of these receptors: a human donor with multiple sclerosis.

The rearrangement links TRBV28 to TRBJ2-5; D gene unclear. CDR1 and CDR2 from the germline V gene are MDHEN and SYDVKM. This CDR3 contains 15 residues. Between the trimmed V and J ends, which lost 2 bases and 5 bases, there was a span of 15 bases. The DNA of the CDR3 is TGTGCCAGCAGTTTAGAGGACGACGGATGGGAGACCCAGTACTTC. Its translation is CASSLEDDGWETQYF.

The chain is built from TRBV30 and TRBJ2-1; no clear D gene. Trimming pared 3 bases from V and 2 bases from J, leaving 14 bases between. The CDR3 spans 15 residues. The germline CDR1 and CDR2 sequences are GTSNPN and SVGIG (reference sequence). DNA of the CDR3: TGTGCCTGGAGAGACGGACCGATGACCTACAATGAGCAGTTCTTC. It specifies CAWRDGPMTYNEQFF.

The chain combines TRBV6-1 with TRBJ2-2, with a tentative D call TRBD1 (5 bases). V shed 8 bases and J shed 3 bases, with 10 bases lying between them. CDR3 length equals 13 residues. CDR1 and CDR2 (germline): MNHNS, SASEGT. CDR3 DNA: TGTGCCAGCTGGACATTCGACACCGGGGAGCTGTTTTTT. Amino acids: CASWTFDTGELFF.

The CDR3 region is CASSAGASSYNEQFF. The CDR3 nucleotides read TGTGCCAGCAGCGCCGGGGCCAGCTCCTACAATGAGCAGTTCTTC. This rearrangement joins TRBV9 to TRBJ2-1; D is tentatively TRBD1 or TRBD2 (5 bases each). CDR1 and CDR2 (germline): SGDLS, YYNGEE. V lost 3 bases and J lost 0, with 10 bases in between. CDR3 length equals 15 residues.

J is TRBJ2-7 and V is TRBV12-3 or TRBV12-4; possible D gene TRBD2, 7 bases. V was pared by 7 bases and J by 3 bases, with 13 bases between. The CDR3 length is 13 residues. The chain's CDR3 is CASKGGGHYEQYF. The CDR3, as DNA: TGTGCCAGCAAGGGGGGGGGCCACTACGAGCAGTACTTC.

V usage is TRBV9 and J usage is TRBJ1-6; TRBD1 matches at 8 bases. The germline V gene has CDR1 SGDLS and CDR2 YYNGEE. CDR3 length equals 14 residues. The trim removed 4 bases at V and 7 bases at J, leaving 4 bases unmatched. CDR3 bases: TGTGCCAGCAGCCAGGACAGGGCCAATTCACCCCTCCACTTT. The encoded protein is CASSQDRANSPLHF. The entire variable domain, with the rest obtained from reference TRBV9 and TRBJ1-6, is as follows: DSGVTQTPKHLITATGQRVTLRCSPRSGDLSVYWYQQSLDQGLQFLIQYYNGEERAKGNILERFSAQQFPDLHSELNLSSLELGDSALYFCASSQDRANSPLHFGNGTRLTVT.

The chain recombines TRBV27 with TRBJ1-3; possibly TRBD1 for D (6 bases). CDR3 length: 14 amino acids. The V and J ends lost 4 bases and 4 bases respectively, with 11 bases between them. Germline lookup yields CDR1 MNHEY and CDR2 SMNVEV (reference sequence). The CDR3 DNA reads TGTGCCAGCAGTTCAGGGGTTAGAGGAAACACCATATATTTT. This translates into CASSSGVRGNTIYF.

The V and J genes are TRBV30 and TRBJ1-2; D is perhaps TRBD1 (5 bases). Germline CDR1 is GTSNPN and CDR2 is SVGIG (reference sequence). The V and J ends lost 4 bases and 0 bases respectively, with 15 bases between them. This CDR3 has 15 residues. The CDR3 nucleotides read TGTGCCTGGACTGGGCCCGACAGACCTAACTATGGCTACACCTTC. Amino acids: CAWTGPDRPNYGYTF.

The V call is TRBV7-6, the J call TRBJ2-1; TRBD2 might be the D (6 bases). The CDR3 has 14 residues. Trimming left V 4 bases short and J 6 bases short, with 13 bases between. Germline V CDR1 and CDR2: SGHVS, FNYEAQ. The CDR3 loop reads CASSSSRGLNEQFF. The CDR3 DNA reads TGTGCCAGCAGCTCTTCGCGGGGACTCAATGAGCAGTTCTTC. The variable domain in full, with the rest retrieved from reference TRBV7-6 and TRBJ2-1, is GAGVSQSPRYKVTKRGQDVALRCDPISGHVSLYWYRQALGQGPEFLTYFNYEAQQDKSGLPNDRFSAERPEGSISTLTIQRTEQRDSAMYRCASSSSRGLNEQFFGPGTRLTVL.